This TCR beta chain was documented in a study of cytomegalovirus exposure and HLA in healthy donors. Study-level points and caveats: A list of 150 or so TCR beta chains associated with cytomegalovirus was given. Confirmation was obtained in vitro that a few CMV-associated chains are specific for CMV antigens.

The count of this clone is one. The antigen is unknown. These donors were members of the roughly 120-subject validation cohort, a group separate from the approximately 640-subject first cohort. Some clones are missing from TCRdb's copy, which holds only in-frame ones; the method was immunoSEQ multiplex PCR. The sample has 97,000 or so clones; roughly nine tenths are singletons. The CDR3 is 15 residues long. CDR1 is SGHRS and CDR2 is YFSETQ in the germline V gene. The V and J ends lost 4 bases and 1 base, in that order; junction bases with no gene match: 2. This clonotype originated in a man aged 18 to 35 in good health and CMV-seropositive. The J gene is TRBJ2-3, the V gene TRBV5-1; 11 nucleotides line up with TRBD2. Sequencing was performed on PBMCs. The CDR3 loop reads CASSISGGGTDTQYF. DNA of the CDR3: TGCGCCAGCAGCATTAGCGGGGGGGGCACAGATACGCAGTATTTT.